This T cell receptor beta chain was observed in a study of cytomegalovirus exposure and HLA in healthy donors. Study information: HLA-typed donors were the source of about 85 million unique TCRs, which an early data release held.

Study-level findings and limits: Cytomegalovirus association was listed for roughly 160 TCR beta chains. With later analysis, a missense DCLRE1C variant became linked to TCR beta V- and J-gene trimming.

The PCR ran on 60 Vbeta and 13 Jbeta primers. Repertoires were generated with immunoSEQ multiplex PCR, while TCRdb's copy carries only in-frame clones and drops some. Of about 140,000 clones listed, more than 70% are singletons. This clone was recorded a few times. Its specificity is not known. Germline CDR1 is MNHNS and CDR2 is SASEGT. Unmatched junction bases numbered 4, after V lost 6 bases and J lost 9 bases. The CDR3 has 12 residues. The clonotype originates from a man aged 30 to 45 in good health and CMV-seronegative. The sequenced sample was PBMCs. The gene calls are TRBV6-1 and TRBJ2-1; 8 bases line up with TRBD2. The chain's CDR3 is CASRGSGTEQFF. The CDR3 nucleotides read TGTGCCAGCAGGGGTAGCGGGACTGAGCAGTTCTTC.